This T cell receptor beta chain came from a study of shared clonotypes between healthy human individuals. Assay: immunoSEQ multiplex PCR; the TCRdb copy retains only in-frame clones and omits some. The table lists about 2.4 million clones, 80% to 95% of them singletons. None of the donors, who were healthy HIV-negative adults, had recently had acute infections or vaccinations. This TCR was sampled from a man younger than 30 in good health. Some clones in this sample may be carry-over from other donors' samples. The sample consisted of naive CD4+ T cells from PBMCs. Subset denoted: CD45RA+ positively selected.

In DNA, the CDR3 is TGTGCCAGCAGTTACTCCGTAATGGGGAGTGGTGGCTACACCTTC. This codes for CASSYSVMGSGGYTF. The chain carries TRBV6-5 and TRBJ1-2, with D hard to call. Germline CDR1 is MNHEY and CDR2 is SVGAGI. V lost 0 bases and J 7 bases, leaving 15 bases between the germline ends. The CDR3 runs to 15 residues.